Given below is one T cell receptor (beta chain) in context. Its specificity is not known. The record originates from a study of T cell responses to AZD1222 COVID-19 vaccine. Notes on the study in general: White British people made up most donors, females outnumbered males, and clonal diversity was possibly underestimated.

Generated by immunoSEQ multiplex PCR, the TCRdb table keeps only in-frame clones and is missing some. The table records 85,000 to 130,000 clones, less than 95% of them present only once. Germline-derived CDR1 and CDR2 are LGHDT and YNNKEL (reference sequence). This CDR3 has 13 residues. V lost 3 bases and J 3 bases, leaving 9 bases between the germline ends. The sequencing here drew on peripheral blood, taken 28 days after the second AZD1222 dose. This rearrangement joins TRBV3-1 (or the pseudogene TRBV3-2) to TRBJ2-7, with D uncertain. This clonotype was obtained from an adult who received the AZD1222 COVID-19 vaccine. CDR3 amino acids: CASSHSPLYEQYF. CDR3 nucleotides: TGTGCCAGCAGCCACTCCCCCCTCTACGAGCAGTACTTC.